A single T cell receptor beta chain is shown here with its context. The CDR3 spans 14 residues. The germline V and J ends were trimmed by 6 bases and 7 bases, with 15 bases remaining between them. In germline, CDR1 is MNHEY, CDR2 SMNVEV (reference sequence). The entry originates in a study of long-term antiretroviral therapy in people with HIV. Researchers ran immunoSEQ v3.0 at survey level. The protocol was immunoSEQ multiplex PCR, while the TCRdb copy is restricted to in-frame clones and leaves out a portion. The data hold 32,000 or so clones, with 65% to 90% observed a single time. The chain links TRBV27 to TRBJ1-4; no reliable D call. This specimen was unsorted PBMCs, taken approximately 3.5 years after starting antiretroviral therapy. The source is a man aged 18 to 30 with HIV. CDR3 in amino acids: CASRYRGDSEKLFF. The DNA of the CDR3 is TGTGCCAGCAGGTACCGGGGAGATAGTGAAAAACTGTTTTTT.